The 10 T cell receptor beta chains reported below all come from one sample, sequenced in a study of cytomegalovirus exposure and HLA in healthy donors. PCR primers comprised 60 Vbeta and 13 Jbeta primers. Method: immunoSEQ multiplex PCR; TCRdb's copy keeps in-frame clones and lacks some. The table has under 200,000 clones, 60% to 85% seen once; the top ten hold roughly 7.3%. The sample comprised PBMCs. The source is a male donor in good health and CMV-seropositive.

The chain has TRBV7-2 and TRBJ2-1; D unclear. The germline V gene encodes CDR1 SGHTA and CDR2 FQGNSA. CDR3 size: 12 residues. V was pared by 0 bases and J by 10 bases, with 7 bases between. CDR3 in amino acids: CASSLAHGEQFF. The DNA for the CDR3 is TGTGCCAGCAGCTTAGCGCATGGCGAGCAGTTCTTC.

The chain has TRBV6-6 and TRBJ1-4, with D possibly being TRBD1 (6 bases). The germline CDR1 and CDR2 sequences are MNHNY and SVGAGI (reference sequence). The CDR3 is made up of 15 amino acids. V gave up 0 bases and J gave up 8 bases, with 13 bases separating them. CDR3 coding DNA: TGTGCCAGCAGTTACTCCCAGGGGAGGGAGGAAAAACTGTTTTTT. Translating gives CASSYSQGREEKLFF.

The genes are TRBV7-9 and TRBJ2-1; 8 nucleotides agree with TRBD2. After removal of 5 bases from V and 5 bases from J, the junction contained 11 bases not matched to a gene. The CDR3 extends over 16 amino acids. The germline CDR1 and CDR2 sequences are SEHNR and FQNEAQ (reference sequence). The CDR3 loop is CASSPRERGIDNEQFF. The CDR3 nucleotides read TGTGCCAGCAGCCCTCGGGAGCGGGGGATCGACAATGAGCAGTTCTTC.

The V and J genes are TRBV6-5 and TRBJ2-1; 7 bases agree with TRBD2. Germline V lookup: CDR1 MNHEY, CDR2 SVGAGI. V was pared by 2 bases and J by 5 bases, with 6 bases of the junction left unmatched. The CDR3 extends over 15 amino acids. The CDR3: CASSYGGESNNEQFF. CDR3 in DNA: TGTGCCAGCAGTTACGGGGGGGAGTCCAACAATGAGCAGTTCTTC.

This clone was seen once. This sequence joins TRBV7-3 and TRBJ2-7, with TRBD2 identical over 10 bases. The germline gives CDR1 SGHTA, CDR2 FQGTGA. The V segment lost 2 bases and the J segment 2 bases; nucleotides outside the gene matches: 9. The CDR3 loop spans 17 amino acids. This CDR3 reads CASSLWALSGGPYEQYF. Here the CDR3 DNA reads TGTGCCAGCAGCTTATGGGCCCTTAGCGGGGGGCCCTACGAGCAGTACTTC.

The rearrangement joins TRBV6-5 to TRBJ1-2, with 7 bases that match TRBD1. Germline V gene sequence: CDR1 MNHEY, CDR2 SVGAGI. V lost 7 bases to trimming and J lost 8 bases; unmatched junction nucleotides: 10. This CDR3 is 13 amino acids long. This chain's CDR3 is CASTLDRREGYTF. The CDR3 nucleotides are TGTGCCAGCACACTGGACAGGCGAGAGGGCTACACCTTC.

This clone appeared once. The chain is built from TRBV4-3 and TRBJ2-3; possible D gene TRBD1, 5 bases. V was shortened by 2 bases and J by 6 bases, with 21 bases between the two germline ends. Germline V gene sequence: CDR1 LGHNA, CDR2 YSLEER. The CDR3 length is 17 residues. The CDR3 sequence: CASSQLWTRAVGDTQYF. As DNA, the CDR3 is TGCGCCAGCAGCCAACTCTGGACCAGGGCGGTGGGCGATACGCAGTATTTT.

This clone was picked up a small number of times. The V gene is TRBV28, the J gene TRBJ1-3; D ambiguous. The germline gives CDR1 MDHEN, CDR2 SYDVKM. The CDR3 consists of 13 residues. Trimming removed 8 bases at V and 0 bases at J, with 8 bases between. CDR3 in amino acids: CASLVASGNTIYF. The CDR3 DNA is TGTGCCAGCCTGGTGGCCTCTGGAAACACCATATATTTT.

The chain is built from TRBV7-2 and TRBJ1-5; weak D call: TRBD1 (5 bases). Trimming took 7 bases from V and 5 from J, leaving 24 bases between them. The CDR3 is made up of 17 amino acids. Germline CDR1 and CDR2: SGHTA and FQGNSA. CDR3 in DNA: TGTGCCAGCAACAGCTTAGTAGGGGCCCGTTGGCATCAGCCCCAGCATTTT. This encodes CASNSLVGARWHQPQHF.

The chain links TRBV13 to TRBJ2-1; 8 positions match TRBD1. Germline V gene lookup returns CDR1 PRHDT and CDR2 FYEKMQ (reference sequence). V was clipped by 5 bases and J by 0 bases; unmatched bases: 12. The CDR3 has 18 amino acids. CDR3 nucleotides: TGTGCCAGCAGCCCCCCATCAGGGGGCGCTTCCTCCTACAATGAGCAGTTCTTC. It specifies CASSPPSGGASSYNEQFF.